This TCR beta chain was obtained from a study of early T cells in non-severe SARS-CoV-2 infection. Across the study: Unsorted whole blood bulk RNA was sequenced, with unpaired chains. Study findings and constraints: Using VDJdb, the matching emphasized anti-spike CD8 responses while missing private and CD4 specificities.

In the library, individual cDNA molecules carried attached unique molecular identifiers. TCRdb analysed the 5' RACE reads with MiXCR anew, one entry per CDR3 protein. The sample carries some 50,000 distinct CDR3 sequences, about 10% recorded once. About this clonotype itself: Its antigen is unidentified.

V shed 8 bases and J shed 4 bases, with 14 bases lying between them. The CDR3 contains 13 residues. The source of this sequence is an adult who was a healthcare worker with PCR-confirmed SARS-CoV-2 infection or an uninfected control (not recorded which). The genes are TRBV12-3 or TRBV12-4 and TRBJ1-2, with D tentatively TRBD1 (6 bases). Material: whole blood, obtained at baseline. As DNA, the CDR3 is TGTGCCAGCCGACGGGGGGCGATCTATGGCTACACCTTC. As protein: CASRRGAIYGYTF.